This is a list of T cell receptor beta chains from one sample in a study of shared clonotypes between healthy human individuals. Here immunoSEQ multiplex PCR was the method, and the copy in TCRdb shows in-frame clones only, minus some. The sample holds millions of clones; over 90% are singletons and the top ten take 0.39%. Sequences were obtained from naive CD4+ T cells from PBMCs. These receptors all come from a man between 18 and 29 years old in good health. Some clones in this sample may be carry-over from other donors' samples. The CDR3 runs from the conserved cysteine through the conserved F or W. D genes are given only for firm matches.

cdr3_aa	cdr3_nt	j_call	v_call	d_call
CATRSIGQPQHF	TGTGCCACCAGGTCCATCGGGCAGCCCCAGCATTTT	TRBJ1-5	TRBV15	NA
CASSAGQVTTGELFF	TGTGCCAGCAGCGCGGGACAGGTTACGACCGGGGAGCTGTTTTTT	TRBJ2-2	TRBV5-6	TRBD1
CASRRADMGIYEQYF	TGTGCCAGCAGGAGGGCTGACATGGGTATCTACGAGCAGTACTTC	TRBJ2-7	TRBV6-1	NA
CASSVLAVSYNEQFF	TGTGCCAGCAGCGTACTAGCGGTTTCCTACAATGAGCAGTTCTTC	TRBJ2-1	TRBV5-4	TRBD2
CASSTFAPQHF	TGTGCCAGCAGCACCTTTGCGCCCCAGCATTTT	TRBJ1-5	TRBV28	NA
CASSPRGGWGNQPQHF	TGCGCCAGCAGTCCCCGTGGGGGATGGGGCAATCAGCCCCAGCATTTT	TRBJ1-5	TRBV23-1	NA
CASSSTGLAGPTGELFF	TGCGCCAGCAGCTCGACGGGACTAGCGGGACCTACCGGGGAGCTGTTTTTT	TRBJ2-2	TRBV5-1	TRBD2
CASSLELSVYEQYF	TGTGCCAGCAGCTTAGAGTTATCGGTCTACGAGCAGTACTTC	TRBJ2-7	TRBV7-2	NA
CASSPLIGLEETQYF	TGTGCCAGCAGCCCTCTAATTGGCTTGGAAGAGACCCAGTACTTC	TRBJ2-5	TRBV7-6	NA
CASSRTGIYGYTF	TGTGCCAGCAGTCGGACAGGGATCTATGGCTACACCTTC	TRBJ1-2	TRBV6-5	TRBD1